This is a list of T cell receptor beta chains from one sample in a study of regulatory and conventional T cells in RAG deficiency. The assay was immunoSEQ multiplex PCR, and TCRdb's table has in-frame clones only and misses some. This sample carries around 33,000 clones, approximately 90% of them seen once, and the ten largest clones take about 5.4%. Separately, the same data were catalogued under a study of regulatory T cells.

Material for sequencing was CD8+ T cells sorted from blood. The receptors stem from a human donor in good health. CDR3s include the opening cysteine and the closing phenylalanine or tryptophan. Each record gives: J gene, clone size, D gene, V gene, CDR3 DNA, CDR3 protein. A D gene is named only where the DNA matches it firmly. Clone size is not always given. Where it is, it says once, few, many or a class for expanded clones.

>TRBJ2-7|.|.|TRBV29-1
TGCAGCGTTGAAATGGGGCAGGGGAACGAGCAGTACTTC
CSVEMGQGNEQYF
>TRBJ2-7|.|TRBD2|TRBV30
TGTGCCTGGACCCAAAGCGGGAGCGAGCAGTACTTC
CAWTQSGSEQYF
>TRBJ2-5|.|.|TRBV5-4
TGTGCCAGCAGCTTGGTCGGGCCCGAACAAGAGACCCAGTACTTC
CASSLVGPEQETQYF
>TRBJ2-5|.|TRBD2|TRBV5-8
TGTGCCAGCAACTTCGGACTAGCGGGCGGCGAGACCCAGTACTTC
CASNFGLAGGETQYF
>TRBJ1-4|.|TRBD1|TRBV7-9
TGTGCCAGCAGCTCCGGACAGGGGCATTTGGAAAAACTGTTTTTT
CASSSGQGHLEKLFF
>TRBJ2-1|.|.|TRBV28
TGTGCCAGCAGTATGGGGGAGCAGTTCTTC
CASSMGEQFF
>TRBJ2-7|few|.|TRBV19
TGTGCCAGTAGCGCCGGGACTGATTCCTACGAGCAGTACTTC
CASSAGTDSYEQYF
>TRBJ1-1|.|.|TRBV19
TGTGCCAGTAGTATAGGTCAGGGGATGACTGAAGCTTTCTTT
CASSIGQGMTEAFF
>TRBJ2-7|.|TRBD2|TRBV30
TGTGCCTGGACCTCCGGGACTAGCGGGGGGGGCTACGAGCAGTACTTC
CAWTSGTSGGGYEQYF
>TRBJ1-2|.|.|TRBV20-1
TGCAGTGCTGTGGGGAACTATGGCTACACCTTC
CSAVGNYGYTF
>TRBJ2-7|.|TRBD2|TRBV5-4
TGTGCCAGCAGCTTGGGCGCAACGGGGGGTTACTACGAGCAGTACTTC
CASSLGATGGYYEQYF
>TRBJ2-3|.|TRBD2|TRBV10-3
TGTGCCATCGGTGGGGGGGGAGGCACAGATACGCAGTATTTT
CAIGGGGGTDTQYF
>TRBJ2-7|.|.|TRBV6-5
TGTGCCAGCAGTGAAGGCGACTGGCCCTACGAGCAGTACTTC
CASSEGDWPYEQYF
>TRBJ2-3|.|.|TRBV27
TGTGCCAGCAGTTCCCACACAGATACGCAGTATTTT
CASSSHTDTQYF
>TRBJ1-4|few|.|TRBV21-1
TGTGCCAGCATGCCCCCCAATGAAAAACTGTTTTTT
CASMPPNEKLFF
>TRBJ2-5|.|TRBD2|TRBV9
TGTGCCAGCAGCCCTCGGGCTAGCGGGCCCCAAGAGACCCAGTACTTC
CASSPRASGPQETQYF
>TRBJ1-3|.|.|TRBV28
TGTGCCAGCACCGCATCTTATGGAAACACCATATATTTT
CASTASYGNTIYF
>TRBJ2-1|.|.|TRBV27
TGTGCCAGCAGTTTGCGCCGGGTGTACTCCTACAATGAGCAGTTCTTC
CASSLRRVYSYNEQFF
>TRBJ1-3|.|.|TRBV25-1
TGTGCCAGCAGTGATATAGGGGTCACCATATATTTT
CASSDIGVTIYF
>TRBJ1-4|few|TRBD1|TRBV5-6
TGTGCCAGCAGCCTCGGGGGAGGGGGCGATCTAGGGGAAAAGCTGTTTTTT
CASSLGGGGDLGEKLFF
>TRBJ2-7|.|.|TRBV27
TGTGCCAGCAGTTTATCCGTAACCGATCTATTTTACGAGCAGTACTTC
CASSLSVTDLFYEQYF
>TRBJ2-1|.|TRBD2|TRBV10-3
TGTGCCACAGGGACTAGCCTTGAGCAGTTCTTC
CATGTSLEQFF
>TRBJ2-2|few|.|TRBV9
TGTGCCAGCAGCGCCCCCGTTCCCCGGTTCCACGGGGAGCTGTTTTTT
CASSAPVPRFHGELFF